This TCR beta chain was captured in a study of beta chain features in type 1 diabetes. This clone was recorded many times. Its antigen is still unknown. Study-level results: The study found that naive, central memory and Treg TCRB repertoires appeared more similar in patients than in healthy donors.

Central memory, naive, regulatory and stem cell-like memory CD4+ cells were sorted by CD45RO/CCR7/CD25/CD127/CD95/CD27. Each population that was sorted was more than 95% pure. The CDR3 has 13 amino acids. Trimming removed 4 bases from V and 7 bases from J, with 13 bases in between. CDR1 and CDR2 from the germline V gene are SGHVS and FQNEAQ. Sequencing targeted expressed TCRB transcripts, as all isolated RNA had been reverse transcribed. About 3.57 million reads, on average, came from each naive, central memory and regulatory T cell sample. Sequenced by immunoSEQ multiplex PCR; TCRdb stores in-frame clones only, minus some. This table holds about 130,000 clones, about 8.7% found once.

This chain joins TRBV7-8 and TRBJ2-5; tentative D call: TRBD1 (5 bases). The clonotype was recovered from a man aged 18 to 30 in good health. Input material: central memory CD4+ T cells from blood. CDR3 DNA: TGTGCCAGCAGCTCAGGGTCCCCAGGGACCCAGTACTTC. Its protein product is CASSSGSPGTQYF.